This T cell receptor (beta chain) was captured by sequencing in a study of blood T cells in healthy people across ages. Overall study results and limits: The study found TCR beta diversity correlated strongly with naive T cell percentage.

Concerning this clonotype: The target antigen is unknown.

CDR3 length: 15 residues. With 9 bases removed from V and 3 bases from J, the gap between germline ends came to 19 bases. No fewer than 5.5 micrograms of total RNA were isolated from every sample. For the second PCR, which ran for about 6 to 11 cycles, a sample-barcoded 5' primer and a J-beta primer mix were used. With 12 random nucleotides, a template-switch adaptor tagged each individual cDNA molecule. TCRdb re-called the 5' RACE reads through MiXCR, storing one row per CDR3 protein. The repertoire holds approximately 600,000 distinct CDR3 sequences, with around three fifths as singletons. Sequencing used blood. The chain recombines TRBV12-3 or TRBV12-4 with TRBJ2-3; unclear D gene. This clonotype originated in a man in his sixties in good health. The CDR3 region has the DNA TGTGCCAGTGCCCCCAGTGGAACTGTAACAGATACGCAGTATTTT. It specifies CASAPSGTVTDTQYF.